These 15 T cell receptor beta chains came from one sample sequenced in a study of T cell responses to AZD1222 COVID-19 vaccine. TCRdb's table, derived via immunoSEQ multiplex PCR, lists solely in-frame clones and lacks some. The table has 72,000 or so clones, about nine tenths seen once. The specimen comprised peripheral blood, sampled on day 0 of AZD1222 vaccination. The receptor source for this set is an adult in good health.

The rearrangement links TRBV7-3 to TRBJ1-1; possible D gene TRBD1, 5 bases. The CDR3 length is 15 residues. CDR1 is SGHTA and CDR2 is FQGTGA in the germline V gene. V gave up 5 bases and J gave up 1 base, with 14 bases separating them. This CDR3 is CASSPLGTGNTEAFF. Here the CDR3 DNA reads TGTGCCAGCAGCCCACTCGGCACAGGGAACACTGAAGCTTTCTTT. Full variable domain (rest looked up from reference TRBV7-3 and TRBJ1-1): GAGVSQTPSNKVTEKGKYVELRCDPISGHTALYWYRQSLGQGPEFLIYFQGTGAADDSGLPNDRFFAVRPEGSVSTLKIQRTERGDSAVYLCASSPLGTGNTEAFFGQGTRLTVV.

This clone was seen only a few times. The CDR3 nucleotides are TGCAGCTCTCGGGACTCGGGGCAGCAGTACTTC. Translating gives CSSRDSGQQYF. The rearrangement links TRBV29-1 to TRBJ2-7; tentatively, D is TRBD2 (6 bases). V lost 8 bases and J lost 8, with 16 bases in between. CDR1 and CDR2 (germline): SQVTM, ANQGSEA. This CDR3 comprises 11 residues.

The V call is TRBV5-1, the J call TRBJ2-7; D not resolved. This CDR3 is built from 14 residues. CDR1 and CDR2 (germline): SGHRS, YFSETQ. V lost 4 bases, J lost 4 bases, and 15 bases lay in between. In DNA form, the CDR3 reads TGCGCCAGCAGCCCAGGTGCCTCCCGGTACGAGCAGTACTTC. Protein sequence: CASSPGASRYEQYF. Variable domain in full (rest from reference TRBV5-1 and TRBJ2-7): KAGVTQTPRYLIKTRGQQVTLSCSPISGHRSVSWYQQTPGQGLQFLFEYFSETQRNKGNFPGRFSGRQFSNSRSEMNVSTLELGDSALYLCASSPGASRYEQYFGPGTRLTVT.

V and J are TRBV5-4 and TRBJ1-3; D uncertain. This CDR3 has 16 residues. The V end was cut by 4 bases, the J end by 0 bases, with 14 bases between. Germline values: CDR1 SGHNT, CDR2 YYREEE (reference sequence). The CDR3 nucleotides read TGTGCCAGCAGCCCGCAAGCAGGTGGCTCTGGAAACACCATATATTTT. Protein: CASSPQAGGSGNTIYF.

The rearrangement links TRBV11-3 to TRBJ1-4; possibly TRBD1 for D (5 bases). This CDR3 spans 14 amino acids. Trimming shortened V by 6 bases and J by 8 bases, and 16 bases separated the two germline ends. Germline CDR1 reads SGHNT; CDR2 reads YENEEA. CDR3 sequence reads: CASRRGVQGEKLFF. In DNA, the CDR3 is TGTGCCAGCAGGAGGGGAGTACAAGGGGAAAAACTGTTTTTT.

J is TRBJ1-2 and V is TRBV28; 7 bases are a match to TRBD1. With V trimmed by 5 bases and J by 5 bases, 8 bases remained unmatched. The CDR3 runs 14 residues. Germline CDR1 reads MDHEN; CDR2 reads SYDVKM. CDR3 DNA: TGTGCCAGCAGTCAAGGGACAGCGGAGTATGGCTACACCTTC. This gives the protein CASSQGTAEYGYTF.

This clone has only a few counts. This chain connects TRBV9 to TRBJ2-1, with TRBD2 matching 9 bases. With V trimmed by 4 bases and J by 3 bases, 8 bases remained unmatched. This CDR3 spans 16 amino acids. CDR1 is SGDLS, CDR2 YYNGEE, per germline. In DNA form, the CDR3 reads TGTGCCAGCAGCCCAGGGCGGGAGGGCCGCTACAATGAGCAGTTCTTC. This encodes CASSPGREGRYNEQFF.

The V and J genes are TRBV28 and TRBJ1-2; no clear D gene. There are 14 residues in the CDR3. CDR1 and CDR2 from the germline V gene are MDHEN and SYDVKM. Trimming pared 6 bases from V and 3 bases from J, leaving 14 bases between. CDR3 in amino acids: CASSLLAPDYGYTF. DNA for the CDR3: TGTGCCAGCAGCTTACTTGCTCCTGACTATGGCTACACCTTC.

This chain links TRBV6-5 with TRBJ1-5, with a weak D call TRBD1 (5 bases). V gave up 5 bases and J gave up 2 bases, with 10 bases separating them. CDR3 size: 14 residues. Germline assignment: CDR1 MNHEY and CDR2 SVGAGI. CDR3 protein: CASSMLGGNQPQHF. For the CDR3, the DNA is TGTGCCAGCAGTATGTTGGGGGGCAATCAGCCCCAGCATTTT.

The chain uses TRBV5-1 and TRBJ2-5, with 7 bases aligning to TRBD1. The CDR3 contains 17 residues. Germline loops: CDR1 SGHRS, CDR2 YFSETQ. Trimming cost V 0 bases and J 5 bases; bases outside gene matches: 13. The CDR3 region has the DNA TGCGCCAGCAGCTTGGATGCCCCTACAGGGGCCGGGGAGACCCAGTACTTC. Translated, it gives CASSLDAPTGAGETQYF. Variable domain in full (rest from reference TRBV5-1 and TRBJ2-5): KAGVTQTPRYLIKTRGQQVTLSCSPISGHRSVSWYQQTPGQGLQFLFEYFSETQRNKGNFPGRFSGRQFSNSRSEMNVSTLELGDSALYLCASSLDAPTGAGETQYFGPGTRLLVL.

The CDR3 nucleotides are TGTGCCAGCTCCCCGGGTAGGAGCACAGATACGCAGTATTTT. Its protein product is CASSPGRSTDTQYF. The chain joins TRBV18 to TRBJ2-3; D ambiguous. The CDR3 covers 14 residues. V was trimmed by 6 bases and J by 0 bases, leaving 10 bases between them. Germline CDR1 is KGHSH and CDR2 is LQKENI.

The CDR3 spells CASTIDGSSYEQYF. The CDR3 nucleotides are TGTGCCAGCACCATAGACGGAAGCTCCTACGAGCAGTACTTC. This rearrangement joins TRBV7-2 to TRBJ2-7; no clear D. The CDR3 runs to 14 residues. V was shortened by 7 bases and J by 0 bases, with 13 bases between the two germline ends. CDR1 SGHTA and CDR2 FQGNSA come from the germline V gene.

The genes are TRBV9 and TRBJ2-3; possible D gene TRBD2, 5 bases. V was pared by 5 bases and J by 6 bases, with 16 bases between. CDR3 size: 14 residues. Germline CDR1 and CDR2: SGDLS and YYNGEE. The CDR3 nucleotides read TGTGCCAGCAGTCGGAGGCACCCGGTGGATACGCAGTATTTT. The encoded protein is CASSRRHPVDTQYF.

The V and J genes are TRBV19 and TRBJ2-5; 8 bases map to TRBD1. Looked up from germline, CDR1 is LNHDA and CDR2 is SQIVND (reference sequence). CDR3 length: 13 amino acids. V was clipped by 6 bases and J by 5 bases; unmatched bases: 5. The chain's CDR3 is CASRSGGRETQYF. The CDR3, as DNA: TGTGCCAGTAGGTCAGGGGGCAGGGAGACCCAGTACTTC.

This clone occurred once. The V call is TRBV5-5, the J call TRBJ1-1; D gene ambiguous. V was cut by 2 bases and J by 4 bases, with 3 bases left in between. The CDR3 has 11 amino acids. The germline V gene encodes CDR1 SGHKS and CDR2 YYEKEE (reference sequence). CDR3: CASSFFTEAFF. The DNA for the CDR3 is TGTGCCAGCAGCTTTTTCACTGAAGCTTTCTTT.